Below, 29 T cell receptor beta chains from the same sample are listed, as sequenced in a study of T cell clonality in common variable immunodeficiency. TCRdb keeps only in-frame clones here, not all; method: immunoSEQ multiplex PCR. The specimen has 50,000 to 60,000 clones, none found just once. The sequenced sample consisted of peripheral blood mononuclear cells. Source of these receptors: a person aged 18-70 years in good health.

Note on this clone: The read is 3 residues too short to cover the CDR3 end, so that end is filled in from the germline J gene. The chain uses TRBV20-1 and TRBJ2-1; 12 bases are a match to TRBD2. V lost 3 bases and J lost 4; bases outside the gene matches: 19. The germline CDR1 and CDR2 sequences are DFQATT and SNEGSKA (reference sequence). This CDR3 has 20 amino acids. The DNA read from the CDR3 is TGCAGTGCTAGTTTCCCTAGCGGGAGGGTGCAGCTATCCGGGTACAATGAG. Its translation: CSASFPSGRVQLSGYNE. In full, the CDR3 reads CSASFPSGRVQLSGYNEQFF.

Concerning this clone: Read data end 3 residues before the CDR3 end; the end is taken from the germline J gene. V usage is TRBV11-2 and J usage is TRBJ1-5; D gene unclear. Germline assignment: CDR1 SGHAT and CDR2 FQNNGV. Trimming stripped 0 bases from V and 8 bases from J, with 8 bases between. CDR3 length: 13 amino acids. The CDR3: CASSLEIPEPQHF. The CDR3 bases that were read are TGTGCCAGCAGCTTAGAAATACCGGAGCCC.

This clone showed up many times. From the germline J gene comes the end of the CDR3, since the read stops 3 residues before it. The chain recombines TRBV12-3 or TRBV12-4 with TRBJ2-1; 8 bases map to TRBD1. The V and J ends lost 4 bases and 0 bases, in that order; junction bases with no gene match: 8. This CDR3 region has 17 residues. The sequenced CDR3 bases are TGTGCCAGCAGTTCGCTTCGGACAGGGAGCTCCTACAATGAG. Translating it yields CASSSLRTGSSYNE. The full CDR3 protein is CASSSLRTGSSYNEQFF.

In its sample, this clone was seen many times. The read finishes 3 residues shy of the CDR3 end, and the germline J gene is used to complete it. The chain joins TRBV18 to TRBJ2-2, with 8 positions matching TRBD2. Germline V lookup: CDR1 KGHSH, CDR2 LQKENI. J lost 3 bases, V lost 4 bases, and 7 bases had no gene match. The CDR3 totals 16 residues. The CDR3: CASSRGSGKDTGELFF. CDR3 DNA (partial): TGTGCCAGCTCACGGGGTAGCGGGAAAGACACCGGGGAG.

This clone showed up many times. CDR3 bases read: TGTGCCAGCAGGATAGCGGGCCCAGATACG. It is translated as CASRIAGPDT. Given in full, the CDR3 is CASRIAGPDTQYF. The chain has TRBV2 and TRBJ2-3; 7 nucleotides match TRBD2. The sequence runs out 3 residues before the end of the CDR3; the remainder is reconstructed from the germline J gene. Germline V CDR1 and CDR2: SNHLY, FYNNEI. V was clipped by 6 bases and J by 4 bases; unmatched bases: 4. The CDR3 covers 13 residues.

This clone has ten or more counts. Partial CDR3 DNA: TGTGCCAGCAGCTTGTCTGGGGCTTTCAATCAGCCC. Residues: CASSLSGAFNQP. The full CDR3 protein reads CASSLSGAFNQPQHF. The V gene is TRBV7-9, the J gene TRBJ1-5, with D possibly being TRBD1 (5 bases). The read ends 3 residues shy of where the CDR3 ends; the end is completed using the germline J gene. Germline V gene data show CDR1 as SEHNR and CDR2 as FQNEAQ (reference sequence). V lost 3 bases, J lost 3 bases, and 12 bases lay in between. CDR3 length: 15 residues.

This clone was detected many times. The CDR3 goes on 3 residues after the read ends, and that part is filled in from the germline J gene. The V call is TRBV19, the J call TRBJ1-1; D is ambiguous. Germline lookup yields CDR1 LNHDA and CDR2 SQIVND (reference sequence). This CDR3 has 14 residues. Trimming took 8 bases from V and 4 from J, leaving 17 bases between them. CDR3 protein: CASVGLWASTEAFF. The DNA read from the CDR3 is TGTGCCAGTGTTGGCCTTTGGGCGAGCACTGAA.

This clone was counted at least ten times. Read coverage stops 3 residues before the CDR3 terminus; the germline J gene supplies the remainder. The rearrangement joins TRBV2 to TRBJ1-1, with TRBD1 matching 10 bases. The V gene's germline CDR1 is SNHLY and CDR2 FYNNEI. The CDR3 has 17 amino acids. Trimming removed 4 bases from V and 0 bases from J; junction bases left unmatched: 8. CDR3 bases read: TGTGCCAGCAGTGGGGACAGGGGAAACAGATTGAACACTGAA. Protein sequence: CASSGDRGNRLNTE. The entire CDR3 is CASSGDRGNRLNTEAFF.

This clone has at least ten counts. The CDR3 end is not reached by the read, which stops 3 residues before it; the germline J gene fills it in. This chain joins TRBV6-1 and TRBJ2-5; the match to TRBD1 covers 8 bases. The germline gives CDR1 MNHNS, CDR2 SASEGT. The CDR3 is made up of 15 amino acids. Unmatched junction bases numbered 5, after V lost 0 bases and J lost 5 bases. The sequenced CDR3 bases are TGTGCCAGCAGTGAAGCGTCGACAGGGGCGGAGACC. Its protein is CASSEASTGAET. The whole CDR3 protein reads CASSEASTGAETQYF.

This clone showed up many times. The read gets to within 3 residues of the CDR3 end, and the germline J gene fills in the rest. This sequence joins TRBV5-1 and TRBJ2-4; the D gene is possibly TRBD1 (6 bases). This CDR3 region has 14 residues. V was clipped by 0 bases and J by 8 bases, with 12 bases between them. The germline V gene encodes CDR1 SGHRS and CDR2 YFSETQ. The CDR3 bases that were read are TGCGCCAGCAGCTTGGACAGGGCTAGGGACATT. Residues: CASSLDRARDI. The whole CDR3 region reads CASSLDRARDIQYF.

This clone was seen ten or more times. The read halts 3 residues ahead of the CDR3 end, with the missing end drawn from the germline J gene. The chain has TRBV14 and TRBJ2-5, with 9 nucleotides matching TRBD1. V dropped 5 bases and J dropped 3; count of bases not matched to a gene: 4. Germline CDR1 is SGHDN and CDR2 is FVKESK. CDR3 size: 14 residues. The DNA read from the CDR3 is TGTGCCAGCAGCTATAGACAGGGGGAAGAGACC. It encodes CASSYRQGEET. The whole CDR3 protein is CASSYRQGEETQYF.

This clone was detected many times. The sequence runs out 3 residues before the end of the CDR3; the remainder is reconstructed from the germline J gene. This rearrangement joins TRBV4-2 to TRBJ1-4; D gene ambiguous. The CDR3 has 12 residues. Trimming removed 2 bases at V and 6 bases at J, with 4 bases between. Germline-derived CDR1 and CDR2 are LGHNA and YNFKEQ. CDR3 loop: CASSQSHEKLFF. The DNA read from the CDR3 is TGTGCCAGCAGCCAATCTCATGAAAAA.

This clone has at least ten counts. The CDR3 extends 3 residues past the end of the read, so its final part is completed from the germline J gene. V and J are TRBV29-1 and TRBJ1-4; D uncertain. V dropped 7 bases and J dropped 0 bases, with 3 bases sitting between them. Per the germline V gene, CDR1 is SQVTM and CDR2 is ANQGSEA. The CDR3 covers 11 residues. The CDR3 reads CSATTNEKLFF. The part of the CDR3 DNA that was read is TGCAGCGCCACAACTAATGAAAAA.

This clone was seen many times. The sequenced CDR3 bases are TGTGCCAGTGGGGGGTCAGATACG. Translated, it gives CASGGSDT. From start to end, the CDR3 is CASGGSDTQYF. The chain links TRBV19 to TRBJ2-3; tentative D call: TRBD2 (6 bases). The sequence runs out 3 residues before the end of the CDR3; the remainder is reconstructed from the germline J gene. V was pared by 8 bases and J by 4 bases, with 7 bases between. This CDR3 region has 11 residues. Germline CDR1 and CDR2: LNHDA and SQIVND (reference sequence).

This clone was recorded at least ten times. The read ends 3 residues before the CDR3 terminus; that terminus is restored from the germline J gene. The chain combines TRBV18 with TRBJ1-2, with a tentative D call TRBD1 (5 bases). Trimming removed 0 bases from V and 6 bases from J, with 14 bases in between. The CDR3 has 15 residues. Germline V gene data show CDR1 as KGHSH and CDR2 as LQKENI. This chain's CDR3 is CASSPPINQGDGYTF. The sequenced CDR3 bases are TGTGCCAGCTCACCACCGATCAACCAGGGCGATGGC.

To note about this clone: With the read ending 3 residues before the CDR3 end, the germline J gene is used to fill in that end. This rearrangement joins TRBV7-2 to TRBJ2-1; no firm D call. Deletions cut 7 bases from V and 9 bases from J, with 16 bases between. There are 13 residues in the CDR3. Germline loops: CDR1 SGHTA, CDR2 FQGNSA. CDR3 DNA, as far as it was read: TGTGCCAGCACCCCATTTCCGCAAGGTGAG. It yields the protein CASTPFPQGE. The complete CDR3 reads CASTPFPQGEQFF.

In its sample, this clone was seen many times. The read gets to within 3 residues of the CDR3 end, and the germline J gene fills in the rest. The chain carries TRBV18 and TRBJ2-1; D is uncertain. The germline V gene encodes CDR1 KGHSH and CDR2 LQKENI. The length of the CDR3 is 12 residues. Trimming shortened V by 3 bases and J by 6 bases, and 6 bases separated the two germline ends. The CDR3 spells CASSPTANEQFF. CDR3 DNA, as far as it was read: TGTGCCAGCTCACCCACTGCCAATGAG.

This clone was counted many times. Read coverage stops 3 residues before the CDR3 terminus; the germline J gene supplies the remainder. The chain combines TRBV5-6 with TRBJ2-6, with TRBD1 as a possible D gene (5 bases). Germline lookup yields CDR1 SGHDT and CDR2 YYEEEE. Trimming cost V 2 bases and J 0 bases, with 6 bases left between them. CDR3 length: 15 residues. CDR3 DNA (partial): TGTGCCAGCAGCTTTACAGGCTCTGGGGCCAACGTC. It encodes CASSFTGSGANV. The CDR3 in its entirety is CASSFTGSGANVLTF.

This clone was observed at least ten times. The CDR3 end falls 3 residues outside the read, so it is completed with the germline J gene. The chain joins TRBV29-1 to TRBJ1-1, with D unresolved. V lost 7 bases and J lost 1, with 7 bases in between. This CDR3 spans 11 amino acids. The V gene's germline CDR1 is SQVTM and CDR2 ANQGSEA. CDR3 sequence reads: CSATSNTEAFF. CDR3 DNA (partial): TGCAGCGCGACTTCGAACACTGAA.

This clone was counted ten times or more. Read coverage stops 3 residues before the CDR3 terminus; the germline J gene supplies the remainder. The genes are TRBV7-3 and TRBJ1-2; a weak D match, TRBD1 (6 bases). The CDR3 extends over 14 amino acids. Germline V gene sequence: CDR1 SGHTA, CDR2 FQGTGA. The germline V and J ends were trimmed by 3 bases and 7 bases, with 15 bases remaining between them. The covered CDR3 bases are TGTGCCAGCAGCTTCTCTGGGGGCGGAGGTGGC. This encodes CASSFSGGGGG. The CDR3 in full is CASSFSGGGGGYTF. The entire variable domain, with the rest obtained from reference TRBV7-3 and TRBJ1-2, is as follows: GAGVSQTPSNKVTEKGKYVELRCDPISGHTALYWYRQSLGQGPEFLIYFQGTGAADDSGLPNDRFFAVRPEGSVSTLKIQRTERGDSAVYLCASSFSGGGGGYTFGSGTRLTVV.

The CDR3 reads CASSDSRGGWAFF. CDR3 DNA, as far as it was read: TGTGCCAGCAGTGACTCAAGGGGCGGATGG. The rearrangement uses TRBV6-4 and TRBJ1-1, with D maybe TRBD1 (5 bases). The read comes to an end 3 residues before the CDR3 does, leaving the germline J gene to fill in the end. From germline, CDR1 is MRHNA and CDR2 SNTAGT. The CDR3 consists of 13 residues.

At least ten counts were recorded for this clone. The CDR3 end is not reached by the read, which stops 3 residues before it; the germline J gene fills it in. The rearrangement joins TRBV5-4 to TRBJ2-1, with TRBD2 as a possible D gene (5 bases). The CDR3 runs to 15 residues. CDR1 SGHNT and CDR2 YYREEE come from the germline V gene (reference sequence). Deletions cut 3 bases from V and 4 bases from J, with 14 bases between. This chain's CDR3 is CASSWAETTYNEQFF. The part of the CDR3 DNA that was read is TGTGCCAGCAGCTGGGCCGAGACTACTTACAATGAG.

About this clone: The CDR3 extends 3 residues past the end of the read, so its final part is completed from the germline J gene. This chain uses TRBV30 with TRBJ2-7; D may be TRBD1 (6 bases). This CDR3 region has 15 residues. CDR1 and CDR2 (germline): GTSNPN, SVGIG (reference sequence). Deletions cut 0 bases from V and 0 bases from J, with 12 bases between. The covered CDR3 bases are TGTGCCTGGAGTGTCTGGGGGCGTGCCTCCTACGAG. As protein: CAWSVWGRASYE. The complete CDR3 sequence is CAWSVWGRASYEQYF.

This clone was seen repeatedly, ten times or more. The missing CDR3 end, 3 residues past where the read stops, is filled in from the germline J gene. The chain employs TRBV7-9 and TRBJ1-5, with 9 bases aligning to TRBD1. Germline CDR1 SEHNR, CDR2 FQNEAQ (reference sequence). The CDR3 is 15 residues long. The trim removed 5 bases at V and 5 bases at J, leaving 7 bases unmatched. The CDR3 DNA, read in part, is TGTGCCAGCAGCCCCGGGACAGGGACCGATCAGCCC. This gives the protein CASSPGTGTDQP. The full CDR3 sequence reads CASSPGTGTDQPQHF.

This clone came up many times. The observed sequence ends 3 residues before the CDR3 terminus, with the missing tail filled in from the germline J gene. This chain links TRBV20-1 with TRBJ1-2; unclear D gene. The CDR3 runs to 13 residues. CDR1 DFQATT and CDR2 SNEGSKA come from the germline V gene (reference sequence). Between the trimmed V and J ends, which lost 0 bases and 3 bases, there was a span of 8 bases. CDR3 amino acids: CSARDRGHYGYTF. The DNA read from the CDR3 is TGCAGTGCTAGAGATCGCGGGCACTATGGC.

Many counts were recorded for this clone. Incomplete CDR3 DNA: TGTGCCAGCAGCTTCAGGGTTAACTACGAG. It specifies CASSFRVNYE. From start to end, the CDR3 is CASSFRVNYEQYF. The chain combines TRBV7-2 with TRBJ2-7, with a tentative D call TRBD1 (5 bases). The read terminates 3 residues ahead of where the CDR3 ends, so the germline J gene completes it. Germline V gene lookup returns CDR1 SGHTA and CDR2 FQGNSA. The CDR3 is 13 residues long. V lost 3 bases and J lost 3, with 9 bases in between.

This clone was found many times. The read stops 3 residues short of the end of the CDR3; the missing end is completed from the germline J gene. The V and J genes are TRBV5-1 and TRBJ1-4, with 8 bases that match TRBD1. Germline CDR1 reads SGHRS; CDR2 reads YFSETQ. Trimming at V came to 2 bases and at J to 7 bases, leaving 13 bases not matched to a gene. This CDR3 spans 17 amino acids. CDR3 amino acids: CASSFGTGSLGAEKLFF. Partial CDR3 DNA: TGCGCCAGCAGCTTTGGGACAGGATCACTGGGGGCTGAAAAA.

In this sample, this clone turned up many times. The CDR3 reads CASSARQWGETTDTQYF. The covered CDR3 bases are TGTGCCAGTAGTGCCCGACAATGGGGGGAGACCACAGATACG. The chain couples TRBV19 to TRBJ2-3; maybe TRBD2 (6 bases). The read stops 3 residues short of the end of the CDR3; the missing end is completed from the germline J gene. CDR3 size: 17 residues. Germline CDR1 LNHDA, CDR2 SQIVND (reference sequence). The V and J ends lost 5 bases and 2 bases respectively, with 20 bases between them.

The sample holds a few counts of this clone. The read finishes 3 residues shy of the CDR3 end, and the germline J gene is used to complete it. J is TRBJ2-7 and V is TRBV7-9; 11 nucleotides line up with TRBD2. CDR1 SEHNR and CDR2 FQNEAQ come from the germline V gene (reference sequence). The CDR3 has 15 amino acids. Trimming cost V 5 bases and J 3 bases; bases outside gene matches: 6. The CDR3 DNA, read in part, is TGTGCCAGCAGCCCGGGACTAGCGGAATTCTACGAG. It is translated as CASSPGLAEFYE. The whole CDR3 is CASSPGLAEFYEQYF.